Reported below is one TCR beta chain. This clonotype was seen only a few times. Its antigen remains unidentified. Base qualities are not at hand, and no much larger clone is one base apart. Only healthy Caucasian donors were included. Three unrelated non-twin adults were also sequenced: a male aged 18 to 30, a male aged 50 to 60 and a female aged 50 to 60. Miltenyi CD45RO+ enrichment and human naive T-cell isolation kits were used to isolate memory (CD45RO+) and naive T cells from PBMC. The data are from a study of identical twins (TCRdb year 2016). The study in broad terms: TCR alpha and beta repertoires from monozygotic twins, unrelated adults of various ages and cord blood were deep-sequenced to test whether fetal clonotypes persist. To rule out contamination, the twin experiments were replicated at different times with different library preparation protocols.

General study outcomes and caveats: Compared with coincidental sharing between unrelated individuals, an excess of low generation-probability sequences was observed among out-of-frame TCR alpha sequences shared between twins. Conclusions relied on cross-sectional statistical analysis, since the same donors could not be followed over many years. Excess twin sharing in beta out-of-frame sequences was weaker because fewer shared sequences lowered the signal-to-noise ratio. Invariant T cells such as MAIT and iNKT could partly confound zero-insertion analyses, although diverse VJ usage argued against such confounding for most clonotypes. Abundant cord blood beta clonotypes carried fewer insertions; young adult naive repertoires showed a weaker similar trend, while memory repertoires showed none. In monozygotic twins, recombination models systematically underestimated out-of-frame TCR alpha sharing, but the models matched the sharing seen between unrelated individuals.

Taken from cysteine to phenylalanine, the CDR3 has 19 residues. Here the CDR3 DNA is all that survives: 57 bases in frame from base 1. CDR1 LGHNA and CDR2 YNFKEQ were looked up in the germline V gene. The junction shows trimming of 0 bases on V and 0 bases on J, and the gene matches do not reach 10 bases of it. The protocol used for the library was 5' RACE. The sequencing machine was an Illumina HiSeq 2000. Template switching added a universal primer binding site, and the final cDNA carried a unique molecular identifier that allowed TCR cDNA molecules to be counted accurately. First-strand cDNA for TCR alpha and beta chains was synthesized from specific primers in the conserved constant-segment region. Each cDNA library was double barcoded, with a SMART-Mk sample barcode plus Illumina barcodes, to control for contamination. TruSeq adapter sequences, together with Illumina sample barcodes, were added in two successive PCR steps. The TCR alpha and beta cDNA libraries were sequenced on the Illumina HiSeq platform using custom primers. From the authors' description of their analysis: MiGEC processed the raw reads to extract unique molecular identifiers, while MiXCR was used to determine the CDR3 positions. Recombination models were inferred per individual with the repgenHMM and IGoR tools using an EM algorithm. The analysis of shared clonotypes was done with the tcR package in R, with sharing normalized by the product of cloneset sizes. To study raw recombination without the effects of thymic and clonal selection, out-of-frame nonproductive sequences were analyzed. The public reads were quality trimmed at Q25 with fastp and then assembled into clones with MiXCR by TCRdb, keeping productive beta chains. Identical CDR3 proteins give one entry, which carries the most common genes and DNA. TCRdb's processing, not the authors' own work, is the source of the V and J calls. Present in this sample are a few hundred thousand distinct CDR3 sequences, around 20% of which were seen just once. In total, the top ten clones hold less than 15% of the sample.

The receptor comes from a man aged 50 to 59 in good health. The receptor chain draws on TRBV4-2 and TRBJ1-3, with 8 bases matching TRBD1. The sample was naive T cells sorted from blood. The sample's cell subset or site label, decoded: cells isolated with a human naive T-cell isolation kit. The bases are TGTGCCAGCAGCCAAGACAGGGGGCGATTGGCCGACTCTGGAAACACCATATATTTT. Its protein product is CASSQDRGRLADSGNTIYF.